Sequencing of this T cell receptor beta chain was carried out in a study of cytomegalovirus exposure and HLA in healthy donors. Trimming pared 0 bases from V and 2 bases from J, leaving 10 bases between. CDR1 and CDR2 (germline): MNHEY, SVGAGI. The CDR3 is made up of 15 amino acids. The PCR contained 60 Vbeta and 13 Jbeta primers. The repertoire was sequenced with immunoSEQ multiplex PCR; TCRdb's copy has only in-frame clones and lacks some. The table includes about 190,000 clones, around four fifths detected once. As for this clone: The antigen is unknown.

Study-level findings and limits: Per published accounts, TCR beta sequences correctly predicted the HLA-A and HLA-B alleles of most subjects. A missense DCLRE1C variant was associated with V- and J-gene trimming of TCR beta chains in a later analysis, and an independent cohort replicated the association.

The chain combines TRBV6-5 with TRBJ1-2; weak D call: TRBD1 (5 bases). The sequence came from a woman aged 45 to 65 in good health and CMV-seropositive. Sequenced: PBMCs. The CDR3 sequence: CASSYSQGGNYGYTF. CDR3 coding DNA: TGTGCCAGCAGTTACTCGCAGGGAGGAAACTATGGCTACACCTTC.